The 19 T cell receptor beta chains presented below share a single source sample, sequenced in a study of a mutant IDH1 vaccine in newly diagnosed glioma. TCRdb keeps only in-frame clones here, not all; method: immunoSEQ multiplex PCR. The sample carries around 61,000 clones, 70% to 90% recorded once. Noted time point: week 5, during vaccination. Each dose delivered 300 ug of mutant IDH1 20-mer peptide subcutaneously with imiquimod. These receptors lack a known antigen. This specimen consisted of PBMCs, obtained from a glioma patient whose treatment included an IDH1 peptide vaccine. Receptors originate from a woman between 35 and 50 years old with glioma.

V is TRBV15 and J is TRBJ2-2, with TRBD1 identical over 8 bases. Trimming took 3 bases from V and 0 from J; bases not matched to a gene: 0. This CDR3 has 15 amino acids. Looked up from germline, CDR1 is LNHNV and CDR2 is YYDKDF (reference sequence). Written as DNA, the CDR3 is TGTGCCACCAGCAGGGGACAGGCGAACACCGGGGAGCTGTTTTTT. Translation: CATSRGQANTGELFF.

The chain is built from TRBV7-8 and TRBJ2-2; weak D call: TRBD1 (6 bases). V was cut by 5 bases and J by 2 bases, with 21 bases left in between. Germline values: CDR1 SGHVS, CDR2 FQNEAQ. The CDR3 loop spans 18 amino acids. DNA of the CDR3: TGTGCCAGCAGCCTAAGGGGGTCCAGTAGGGGTAACACCGGGGAGCTGTTTTTT. Translation gives CASSLRGSSRGNTGELFF.

The rearrangement uses TRBV19 and TRBJ1-2; TRBD1 agrees at 7 bases. The CDR3 contains 12 residues. Per the germline V gene, CDR1 is LNHDA and CDR2 is SQIVND (reference sequence). Trimming took 3 bases from V and 8 from J; bases not matched to a gene: 3. The CDR3 coding sequence is TGTGCCAGTAGTATCTCAGGGGGAGGCTACACCTTC. It specifies CASSISGGGYTF.

The chain couples TRBV18 to TRBJ2-6; the match to TRBD2 covers 8 bases. The CDR3 has 19 residues. V shed 1 base, J shed 2 bases, and the junction held 10 bases outside the gene matches. Germline assignment: CDR1 KGHSH and CDR2 LQKENI. CDR3 nucleotide sequence: TGTGCCAGCTCACCACTGTCTTCCGGGAGGGGTACTGGGGCCAACGTCCTGACTTTC. Its protein is CASSPLSSGRGTGANVLTF.

This rearrangement joins TRBV7-3 to TRBJ2-7; D not resolved. V gave up 2 bases and J gave up 1 base, with 6 bases separating them. From germline, CDR1 is SGHTA and CDR2 FQGTGA. This CDR3 is built from 13 residues. CDR3 in amino acids: CASSLLVSYEQYF. DNA for the CDR3: TGTGCCAGCAGCTTATTGGTTTCCTACGAGCAGTACTTC.

The V and J genes are TRBV9 and TRBJ2-3, with a tentative D call TRBD2 (6 bases). The V gene's germline CDR1 is SGDLS and CDR2 YYNGEE. The CDR3 has 15 amino acids. V lost 0 bases to trimming and J lost 2 bases, with 10 bases between them. The CDR3 bases are TGTGCCAGCAGCGTAGTCGGGAGTACCACAGATACGCAGTATTTT. It encodes CASSVVGSTTDTQYF.

V and J are TRBV6-5 and TRBJ1-3; the D gene is possibly TRBD1 (6 bases). The CDR3 contains 15 residues. Per the germline V gene, CDR1 is MNHEY and CDR2 is SVGAGI. Trimming left V 6 bases short and J 0 bases short, with 12 bases between. In nucleotides, the CDR3 is TGTGCCAGCAGGATTAACAGGGTCTCTGGAAACACCATATATTTT. It translates to CASRINRVSGNTIYF.

The chain carries TRBV7-9 and TRBJ1-1; 8 bases fit TRBD1. The germline V gene encodes CDR1 SEHNR and CDR2 FQNEAQ (reference sequence). This CDR3 is built from 13 residues. V shed 2 bases and J 8 bases; nucleotides not matched to a gene: 4. CDR3 nucleotide sequence: TGTGCCAGCAGCTTACGTCAGGGGGCCGAAGCTTTCTTT. Amino acids: CASSLRQGAEAFF.

J is TRBJ2-1 and V is TRBV7-9; the match to TRBD2 covers 14 bases. The V and J ends lost 4 bases and 6 bases, in that order; junction bases with no gene match: 11. The CDR3 runs 18 residues. From germline, CDR1 is SEHNR and CDR2 FQNEAQ (reference sequence). CDR3 DNA sequence: TGTGCCAGCAGCTCCGGGACTAGCGGGGGCACACGATCCAATGAGCAGTTCTTC. As protein: CASSSGTSGGTRSNEQFF.

The chain links TRBV7-9 to TRBJ2-7, with 10 bases lining up with TRBD1. The V gene end was trimmed by 5 bases and the J gene end by 4 bases; junction bases not matched to a gene: 11. The CDR3 loop spans 16 amino acids. Germline loops: CDR1 SEHNR, CDR2 FQNEAQ (reference sequence). The CDR3 DNA reads TGTGCCAGCAGCGATATCGGACAGGGGGAAACTTACGAGCAGTACTTC. Translation gives CASSDIGQGETYEQYF.

The V call is TRBV10-3, the J call TRBJ2-1; 8 bases agree with TRBD2. Germline loops: CDR1 ENHRY, CDR2 SYGVKD. The CDR3 has 16 residues. V shed 6 bases, J shed 4 bases, and the junction held 11 bases outside the gene matches. For the CDR3, the DNA is TGTGCCATCAGCCCACCCCCGGGACTAGGGTACAATGAGCAGTTCTTC. This encodes CAISPPPGLGYNEQFF.

The rearrangement links TRBV14 to TRBJ2-7; D is perhaps TRBD2 (5 bases). V was shortened by 6 bases and J by 5 bases, with 14 bases between the two germline ends. This CDR3 comprises 13 residues. Germline CDR1 SGHDN, CDR2 FVKESK. CDR3 amino acids: CASSQKEGNEQYF. CDR3 sequence (DNA): TGTGCCAGCAGTCAAAAAGAGGGTAACGAGCAGTACTTC.

The chain uses TRBV7-9 and TRBJ2-3; D remains ambiguous. The germline V gene has CDR1 SEHNR and CDR2 FQNEAQ (reference sequence). CDR3 length: 13 amino acids. The V and J ends lost 5 bases and 4 bases respectively, with 10 bases between them. CDR3 sequence reads: CASSPPSADTQYF. DNA for the CDR3: TGTGCCAGCAGCCCCCCCTCGGCAGATACGCAGTATTTT.

This chain joins TRBV10-3 and TRBJ1-2; D unresolved. The CDR3 spans 13 residues. Trimming left V 0 bases short and J 2 bases short, with 4 bases between. Germline V gene lookup returns CDR1 ENHRY and CDR2 SYGVKD. DNA for the CDR3: TGTGCCATCAGTGAGTCGGGGAACTATGGCTACACCTTC. This gives the protein CAISESGNYGYTF.

V is TRBV2 and J is TRBJ1-5, with TRBD1 identical over 7 bases. The ends lost 5 bases at V and 2 bases at J; junction bases unmatched: 6. The germline CDR1 and CDR2 sequences are SNHLY and FYNNEI. This CDR3 region has 15 residues. The chain's CDR3 is CASSRATGGNQPQHF. The CDR3 DNA reads as TGTGCCAGCAGTCGAGCCACAGGGGGCAATCAGCCCCAGCATTTT.

The chain has TRBV5-1 and TRBJ2-1; D ambiguous. The length of the CDR3 is 12 residues. V lost 1 base to trimming and J lost 7 bases, with 6 bases between them. Germline V CDR1 and CDR2: SGHRS, YFSETQ. The CDR3 region has the DNA TGCGCCAGCAGCTTGTACGGGAATGAGCAGTTCTTC. This gives the protein CASSLYGNEQFF.

The J gene is TRBJ2-5, the V gene TRBV7-8, with D possibly TRBD1 on 6 matching bases. Germline V gives CDR1 SGHVS, CDR2 FQNEAQ. With 5 bases removed from V and 5 bases from J, the gap between germline ends came to 18 bases. The CDR3 length is 15 residues. The CDR3 sequence: CASSPREGQGETQYF. The CDR3 DNA sequence: TGTGCCAGCAGCCCACGCGAGGGGCAGGGGGAGACCCAGTACTTC.

This clone was picked up a small number of times. The chain recombines TRBV5-1 with TRBJ2-7; tentatively, D is TRBD1 (6 bases). CDR1 is SGHRS, CDR2 YFSETQ, per germline. The CDR3 runs to 12 residues. Trimming stripped 5 bases from V and 4 bases from J, with 10 bases between. As DNA, the CDR3 is TGCGCCAGCAGTAGGGACACATACGAGCAGTACTTC. It yields the protein CASSRDTYEQYF.

The rearrangement joins TRBV19 to TRBJ2-5; D is unclear. The CDR3 contains 14 residues. Germline V gives CDR1 LNHDA, CDR2 SQIVND (reference sequence). The V gene lost 5 bases and the J gene lost 4 bases, with 14 bases spanning the gap. CDR3 sequence reads: CASSPGPLGETQYF. The CDR3 region has the DNA TGTGCCAGTAGTCCGGGTCCCCTGGGAGAGACCCAGTACTTC.